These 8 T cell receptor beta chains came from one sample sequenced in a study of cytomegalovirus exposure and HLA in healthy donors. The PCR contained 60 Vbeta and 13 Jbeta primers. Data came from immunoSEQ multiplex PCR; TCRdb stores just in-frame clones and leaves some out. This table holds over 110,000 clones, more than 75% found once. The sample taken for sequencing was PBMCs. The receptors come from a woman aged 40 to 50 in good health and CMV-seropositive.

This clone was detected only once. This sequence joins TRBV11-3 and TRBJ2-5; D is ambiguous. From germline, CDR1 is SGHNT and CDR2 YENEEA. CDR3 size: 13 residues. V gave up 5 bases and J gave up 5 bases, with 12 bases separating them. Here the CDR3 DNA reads TGTGCCAGCAGCCCTTTCGGTGAGGAGACCCAGTACTTC. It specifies CASSPFGEETQYF.

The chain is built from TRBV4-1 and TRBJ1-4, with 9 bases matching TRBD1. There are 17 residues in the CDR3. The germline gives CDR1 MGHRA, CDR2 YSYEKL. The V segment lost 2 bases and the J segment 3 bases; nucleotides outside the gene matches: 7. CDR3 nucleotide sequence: TGCGCCAGCAGCCAATTGACAGGGGGTATAGCTAATGAAAAACTGTTTTTT. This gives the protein CASSQLTGGIANEKLFF.

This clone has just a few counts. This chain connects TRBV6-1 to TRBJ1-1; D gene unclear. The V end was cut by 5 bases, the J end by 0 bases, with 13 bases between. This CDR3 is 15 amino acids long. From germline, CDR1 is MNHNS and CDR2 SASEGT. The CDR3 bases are TGTGCCAGCAGTTTTTCCTCAGACATGAACACTGAAGCTTTCTTT. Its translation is CASSFSSDMNTEAFF.

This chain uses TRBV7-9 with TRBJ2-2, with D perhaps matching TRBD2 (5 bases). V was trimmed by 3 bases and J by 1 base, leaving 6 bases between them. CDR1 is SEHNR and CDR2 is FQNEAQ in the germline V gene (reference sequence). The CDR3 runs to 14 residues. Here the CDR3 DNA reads TGTGCCAGCAGCTTCGGAGGGAACACCGGGGAGCTGTTTTTT. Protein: CASSFGGNTGELFF.

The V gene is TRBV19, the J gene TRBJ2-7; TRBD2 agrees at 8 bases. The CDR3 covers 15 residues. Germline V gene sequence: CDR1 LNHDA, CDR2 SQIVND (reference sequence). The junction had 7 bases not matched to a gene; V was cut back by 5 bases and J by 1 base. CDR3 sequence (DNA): TGTGCCAGTAGTTCCCTCGCGGGAGGTTCCTACGAGCAGTACTTC. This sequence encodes CASSSLAGGSYEQYF.

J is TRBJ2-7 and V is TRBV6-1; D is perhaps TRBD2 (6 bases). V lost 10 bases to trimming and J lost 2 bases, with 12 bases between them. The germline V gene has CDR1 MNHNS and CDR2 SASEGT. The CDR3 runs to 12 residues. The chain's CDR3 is CAIGRGPYEQYF. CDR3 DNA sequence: TGTGCCATCGGGCGGGGCCCCTACGAGCAGTACTTC.

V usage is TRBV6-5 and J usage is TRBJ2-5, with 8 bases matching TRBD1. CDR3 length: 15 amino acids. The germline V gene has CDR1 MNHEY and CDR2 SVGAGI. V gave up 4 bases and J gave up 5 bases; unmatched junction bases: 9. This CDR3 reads CASSSPGQGVETQYF. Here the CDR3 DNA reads TGTGCCAGCAGTTCCCCCGGACAGGGCGTCGAGACCCAGTACTTC.

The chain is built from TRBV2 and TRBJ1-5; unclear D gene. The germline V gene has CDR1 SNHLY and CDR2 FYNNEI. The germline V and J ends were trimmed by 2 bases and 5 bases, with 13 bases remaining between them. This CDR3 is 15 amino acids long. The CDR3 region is CASSEHSVGDQPQHF. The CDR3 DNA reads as TGTGCCAGCAGTGAACATTCGGTCGGGGATCAGCCCCAGCATTTT.